These 8 T cell receptor beta chains were all obtained from the same sample, sequenced in a study of T cell responses to AZD1222 COVID-19 vaccine. TCRdb's table, derived via immunoSEQ multiplex PCR, lists solely in-frame clones and lacks some. The profile covers some 120,000 clones, with approximately 90% appearing a single time and around a tenth taken by the ten largest. Sample: peripheral blood, taken 28 days after the second AZD1222 dose. These receptors were collected from an adult who received the AZD1222 COVID-19 vaccine.

The chain couples TRBV6-6 to TRBJ2-2; TRBD1 or TRBD2 may be the D gene (5 bases each). V gave up 0 bases and J gave up 6 bases, with 8 bases separating them. CDR3 length: 14 residues. Germline V CDR1 and CDR2: MNHNY, SVGAGI (reference sequence). The CDR3 here is CASSYSVGAGELFF. The DNA for the CDR3 is TGTGCCAGCAGTTACTCCGTGGGGGCCGGGGAGCTGTTTTTT.

In its sample, this clone was seen a few times. CDR3 in DNA: TGTGCCAGCAGCTTTCCCGACAGTTCTCCCGGGGAGCTGTTTTTT. Translating it yields CASSFPDSSPGELFF. The rearrangement links TRBV5-4 to TRBJ2-2, with a weak D call TRBD1 (5 bases). From germline, CDR1 is SGHNT and CDR2 YYREEE (reference sequence). Trimming shortened V by 2 bases and J by 6 bases, and 14 bases separated the two germline ends. The CDR3 loop spans 15 amino acids.

The gene calls are TRBV5-1 and TRBJ1-2; TRBD1 might be the D (5 bases). The CDR3 length is 16 residues. CDR1 is SGHRS, CDR2 YFSETQ, per germline. The V end lost 0 bases, the J end lost 3 bases, and 15 bases lay between the germline ends. The CDR3 loop reads CASSLGLVRGDYGYTF. The CDR3 DNA reads as TGCGCCAGCAGCTTGGGGTTGGTAAGGGGCGACTATGGCTACACCTTC.

The chain combines TRBV30 with TRBJ1-1, with D perhaps matching TRBD1 (6 bases). The CDR3 runs to 12 residues. Germline CDR1 is GTSNPN and CDR2 is SVGIG (reference sequence). Trimming removed 4 bases from V and 5 bases from J, with 11 bases in between. DNA for the CDR3: TGTGCCTGGAACAGGGTAGGGACTGAAGCTTTCTTT. Translating gives CAWNRVGTEAFF.

J is TRBJ1-6 and V is TRBV4-1, with 9 bases aligning to TRBD1. V trimming: 1 base; J trimming: 10 bases; junction bases outside the gene matches: 11. Per germline, CDR1 MGHRA and CDR2 YSYEKL. The CDR3 totals 17 residues. This CDR3 reads CASSQGTKQGAKSPLHF. As DNA, the CDR3 is TGCGCCAGCAGCCAAGGCACTAAACAGGGGGCCAAATCACCCCTCCACTTT.

The genes are TRBV7-2 and TRBJ2-1; 11 bases fit TRBD2. In germline, CDR1 is SGHTA, CDR2 FQGNSA. This CDR3 contains 15 residues. Trimming cost V 5 bases and J 12 bases; bases outside gene matches: 12. In nucleotides, the CDR3 is TGTGCCAGCAGCCCTAGAGGGCCTAGCGGGGGGCCGCAGTTCTTC. Translation: CASSPRGPSGGPQFF.

V and J are TRBV29-1 and TRBJ2-7; D uncertain. CDR3 size: 13 residues. Germline CDR1 and CDR2: SQVTM and ANQGSEA. The V end was cut by 4 bases, the J end by 3 bases, with 13 bases between. CDR3 in DNA: TGCAGCGTTGGTAAAGGCTCGTACTACGAGCAGTACTTC. It codes for CSVGKGSYYEQYF.

The chain joins TRBV2 to TRBJ1-2; a possible D gene is TRBD1 (5 bases). Trimming shortened V by 3 bases and J by 5 bases, and 19 bases separated the two germline ends. Germline V CDR1 and CDR2: SNHLY, FYNNEI. The CDR3 sequence is 16 residues long. The CDR3 nucleotides are TGTGCCAGCAGTGACGGGTTGGGGAATCGGGGGTATGGCTACACCTTC. This encodes CASSDGLGNRGYGYTF.